This T cell receptor beta chain emerged from a study of cytomegalovirus exposure and HLA in healthy donors. Both 60 Vbeta primers and 13 Jbeta primers went into the PCR. Libraries were prepared by immunoSEQ multiplex PCR; TCRdb keeps only in-frame clonotypes and omits some of them. The sample contains 100,000 to 150,000 clones, 55% to 75% of which appear only once. J gave up 3 bases and V 0 bases, and 12 bases lay outside the gene matches. This CDR3 contains 19 residues. From germline, CDR1 is SGDLS and CDR2 YYNGEE. This receptor was obtained from a human donor in good health. Sequenced: PBMCs. The rearrangement joins TRBV9 to TRBJ1-4; the match to TRBD1 covers 9 bases. The CDR3 spells CASSVAFPPGTGPNEKLFF. DNA of the CDR3: TGTGCCAGCAGCGTAGCGTTTCCGCCGGGGACAGGGCCTAATGAAAAACTGTTTTTT.